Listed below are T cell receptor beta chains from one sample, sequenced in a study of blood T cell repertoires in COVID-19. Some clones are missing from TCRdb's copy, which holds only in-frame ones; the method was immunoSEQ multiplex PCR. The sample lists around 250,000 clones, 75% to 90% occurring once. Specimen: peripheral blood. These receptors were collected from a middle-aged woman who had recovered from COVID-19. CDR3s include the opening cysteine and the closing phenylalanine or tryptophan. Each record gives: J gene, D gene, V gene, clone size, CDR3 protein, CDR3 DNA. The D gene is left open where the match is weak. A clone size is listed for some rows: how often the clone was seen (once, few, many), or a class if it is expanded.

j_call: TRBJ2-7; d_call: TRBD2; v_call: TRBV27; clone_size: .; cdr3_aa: CASSSTSGGYEQYF; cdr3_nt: TGTGCCAGCAGTTCAACTAGCGGGGGTTACGAGCAGTACTTC
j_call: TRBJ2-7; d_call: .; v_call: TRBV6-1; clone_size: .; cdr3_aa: CASSETSYEQYF; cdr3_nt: TGTGCCAGCAGTGAGACTAGCTACGAGCAGTACTTC
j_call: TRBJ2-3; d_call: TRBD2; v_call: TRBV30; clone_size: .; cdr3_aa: CAWFPPWAGGGDTQYF; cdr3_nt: TGTGCCTGGTTTCCCCCCTGGGCGGGAGGAGGAGATACGCAGTATTTT
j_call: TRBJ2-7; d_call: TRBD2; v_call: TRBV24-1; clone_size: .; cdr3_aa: CATPGTRSYEQYF; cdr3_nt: TGTGCCACCCCCGGGACTAGATCCTACGAGCAGTACTTC
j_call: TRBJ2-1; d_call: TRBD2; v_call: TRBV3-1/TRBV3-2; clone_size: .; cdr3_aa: CASSQGVSGSGNEQFF; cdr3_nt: TGTGCCAGCAGCCAGGGGGTTAGCGGGAGTGGCAATGAGCAGTTCTTC
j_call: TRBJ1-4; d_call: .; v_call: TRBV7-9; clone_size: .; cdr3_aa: CASSQQGTNEKLFF; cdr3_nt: TGTGCCAGCAGCCAACAGGGCACTAATGAAAAACTGTTTTTT
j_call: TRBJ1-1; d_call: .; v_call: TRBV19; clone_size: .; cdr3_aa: CASSHQPGPEAFF; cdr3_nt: TGTGCCAGTAGTCACCAGCCAGGGCCTGAAGCTTTCTTT
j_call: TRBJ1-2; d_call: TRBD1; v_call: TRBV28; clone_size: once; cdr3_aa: CAIIGQGTYGYTF; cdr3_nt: TGTGCCATCATTGGACAGGGGACCTATGGCTACACCTTC
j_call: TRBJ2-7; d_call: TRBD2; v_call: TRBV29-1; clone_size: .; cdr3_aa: CSVEDREGYEQYF; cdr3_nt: TGCAGCGTTGAGGACCGGGAGGGATACGAGCAGTACTTC
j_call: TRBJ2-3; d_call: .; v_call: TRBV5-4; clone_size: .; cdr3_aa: CASNPSGTDTQYF; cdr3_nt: TGTGCCAGCAATCCTAGCGGCACAGATACGCAGTATTTT
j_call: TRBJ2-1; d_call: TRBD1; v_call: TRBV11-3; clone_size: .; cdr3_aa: CASSPFRDRVNEQFF; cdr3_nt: TGTGCCAGCAGCCCCTTCAGAGACAGGGTCAATGAGCAGTTCTTC
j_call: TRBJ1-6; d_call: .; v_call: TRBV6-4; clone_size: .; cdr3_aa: CASRGGLNSPLHF; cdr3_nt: TGTGCCAGCAGGGGGGGTCTCAATTCACCCCTCCACTTT
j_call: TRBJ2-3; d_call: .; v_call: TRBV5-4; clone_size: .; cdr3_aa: CASSRALDSTDTQYF; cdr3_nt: TGTGCCAGCAGCCGTGCCTTAGACTCCACAGATACGCAGTATTTT
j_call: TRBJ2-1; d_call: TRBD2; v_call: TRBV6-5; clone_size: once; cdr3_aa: CSRPGLAGLGEQFF; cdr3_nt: TGTTCCCGCCCGGGACTAGCGGGTCTTGGCGAGCAGTTCTTC
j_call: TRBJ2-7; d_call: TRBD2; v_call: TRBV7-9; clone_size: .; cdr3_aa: CASSSGTSGSYEQYF; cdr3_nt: TGTGCCAGCAGCTCAGGGACTAGCGGTTCCTACGAGCAGTACTTC
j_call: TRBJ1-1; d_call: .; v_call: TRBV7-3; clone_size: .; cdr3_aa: CASSSQPGAPEAFF; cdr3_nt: TGTGCCAGCAGCTCCCAGCCCGGAGCCCCTGAAGCTTTCTTT
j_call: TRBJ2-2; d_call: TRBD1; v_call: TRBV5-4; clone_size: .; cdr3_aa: CASSPGTGVTGELFF; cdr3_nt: TGTGCCAGCAGCCCCGGGACAGGCGTCACCGGGGAGCTGTTTTTT
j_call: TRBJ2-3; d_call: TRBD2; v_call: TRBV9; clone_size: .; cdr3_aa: CASSAGISGGTDTQYF; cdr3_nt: TGTGCCAGCAGCGCGGGAATAAGCGGGGGCACAGATACGCAGTATTTT
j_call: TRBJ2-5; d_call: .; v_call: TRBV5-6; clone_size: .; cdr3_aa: CASSFRETQYF; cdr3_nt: TGTGCCAGCAGCTTCCGGGAGACCCAGTACTTC
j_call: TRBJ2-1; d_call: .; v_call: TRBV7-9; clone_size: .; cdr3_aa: CASSQTGNSYNEQFF; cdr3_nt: TGTGCCAGCAGTCAAACAGGGAACTCCTACAATGAGCAGTTCTTC
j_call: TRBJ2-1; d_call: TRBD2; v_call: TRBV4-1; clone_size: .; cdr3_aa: CASSQDTSAGYNEQFF; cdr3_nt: TGCGCCAGCAGCCAAGACACTAGCGCGGGGTACAATGAGCAGTTCTTC
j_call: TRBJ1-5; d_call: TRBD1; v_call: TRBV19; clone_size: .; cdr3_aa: CASSTLGQLGNQPQHF; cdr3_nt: TGTGCCAGTAGTACCTTGGGACAGCTTGGCAATCAGCCCCAGCATTTT
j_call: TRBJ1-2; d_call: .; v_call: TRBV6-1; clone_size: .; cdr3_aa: CASSEARWSRGYTF; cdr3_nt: TGTGCCAGCAGTGAAGCGCGGTGGTCCCGTGGCTACACCTTC
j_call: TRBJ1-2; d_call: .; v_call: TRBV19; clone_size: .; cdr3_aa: CASSIIHSRNAYGYTF; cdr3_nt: TGTGCCAGTAGTATAATCCACAGTCGGAACGCCTATGGCTACACCTTC
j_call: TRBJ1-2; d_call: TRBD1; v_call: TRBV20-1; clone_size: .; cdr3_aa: CSARTGDGYTF; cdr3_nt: TGCAGTGCCAGGACAGGGGATGGCTACACCTTC
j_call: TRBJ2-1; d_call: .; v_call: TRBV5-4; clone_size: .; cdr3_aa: CASSFEEYNEQFF; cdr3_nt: TGTGCCAGCAGCTTCGAGGAATACAATGAGCAGTTCTTC
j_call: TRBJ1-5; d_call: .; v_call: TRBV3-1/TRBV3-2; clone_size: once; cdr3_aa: CASSQDYSGLSNQPQHF; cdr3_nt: TGTGCCAGCAGCCAAGATTACTCGGGGTTAAGCAATCAGCCCCAGCATTTT
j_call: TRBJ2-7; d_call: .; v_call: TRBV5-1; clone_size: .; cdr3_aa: CASSFDRDEQYF; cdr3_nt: TGCGCCAGCAGTTTTGACAGAGACGAGCAGTACTTC